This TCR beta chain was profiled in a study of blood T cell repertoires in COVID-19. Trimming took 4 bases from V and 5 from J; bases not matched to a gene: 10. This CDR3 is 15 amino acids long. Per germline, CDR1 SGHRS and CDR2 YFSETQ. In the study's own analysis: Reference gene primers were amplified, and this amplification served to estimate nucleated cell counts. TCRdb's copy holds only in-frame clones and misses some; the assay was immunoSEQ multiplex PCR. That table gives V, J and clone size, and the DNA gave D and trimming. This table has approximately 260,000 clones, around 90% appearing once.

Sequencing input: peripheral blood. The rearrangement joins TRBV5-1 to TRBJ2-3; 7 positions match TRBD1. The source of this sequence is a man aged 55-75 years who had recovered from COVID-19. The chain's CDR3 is CASSGTQGVGDTQYF. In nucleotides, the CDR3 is TGCGCCAGCAGCGGCACGCAGGGGGTGGGAGATACGCAGTATTTT.